The clone carrying this T cell receptor (beta chain) has ten or more counts. The antigen is unknown. The sample is drawn from a study of regulatory T cells in long-lasting Graves disease. Findings and limits, study-wide: Persistent disease favored TRBV28, TRBJ1-2 and TRBJ2-5.

Library construction for TCR beta used iRepertoire HTBI primers and Arm-PCR of CDR3 regions. One entry per CDR3 protein, called by TCRdb with MiXCR from the multiplex PCR reads. The sample lists about 350,000 distinct CDR3 sequences, around 15% occurring once. Time point here: newly diagnosed GD, antithyroid drugs for less than 3 months. The authors made the TCR library using RNA they extracted from PBMCs. V was cut by 2 bases and J by 2 bases, with 6 bases left in between. CDR3 length equals 14 residues. Germline V gene lookup returns CDR1 LGHDT and CDR2 YNNKEL (reference sequence). This sample was also put to use in a study of T cells in Graves' hyperthyroidism and ophthalmopathy.

The source was peripheral blood mononuclear cells (PBMCs), collected at new diagnosis, from a patient treated with antithyroid drugs. The rearrangement links TRBV3-1 to TRBJ2-2; D is unclear. This clonotype was sampled from a man aged 35 to 55 with Graves disease. The CDR3 DNA reads TGTGCCAGCAGCCAAAGAGCAAACACCGGGGAGCTGTTTTTT. It codes for CASSQRANTGELFF. Supplemented by reference TRBV3-1 and TRBJ2-2, the full variable domain reads DTAVSQTPKYLVTQMGNDKSIKCEQNLGHDTMYWYKQDSKKFLKIMFSYNNKELIINETVPNRFSPKSPDKAHLNLHINSLELGDSAVYFCASSQRANTGELFFGEGSRLTVL.